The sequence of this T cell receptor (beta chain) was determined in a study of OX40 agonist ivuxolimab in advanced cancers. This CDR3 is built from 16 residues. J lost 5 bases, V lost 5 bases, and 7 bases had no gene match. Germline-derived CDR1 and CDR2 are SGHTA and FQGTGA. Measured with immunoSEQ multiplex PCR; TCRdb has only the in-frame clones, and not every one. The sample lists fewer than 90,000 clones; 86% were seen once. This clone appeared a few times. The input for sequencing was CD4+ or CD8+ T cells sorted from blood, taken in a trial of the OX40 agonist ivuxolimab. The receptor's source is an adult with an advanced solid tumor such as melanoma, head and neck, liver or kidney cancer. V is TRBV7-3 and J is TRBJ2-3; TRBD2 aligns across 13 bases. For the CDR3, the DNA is TGTGCCAGCAGCGCACTAGCGGGAGGGGCTCGAGATACGCAGTATTTT. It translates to CASSALAGGARDTQYF.